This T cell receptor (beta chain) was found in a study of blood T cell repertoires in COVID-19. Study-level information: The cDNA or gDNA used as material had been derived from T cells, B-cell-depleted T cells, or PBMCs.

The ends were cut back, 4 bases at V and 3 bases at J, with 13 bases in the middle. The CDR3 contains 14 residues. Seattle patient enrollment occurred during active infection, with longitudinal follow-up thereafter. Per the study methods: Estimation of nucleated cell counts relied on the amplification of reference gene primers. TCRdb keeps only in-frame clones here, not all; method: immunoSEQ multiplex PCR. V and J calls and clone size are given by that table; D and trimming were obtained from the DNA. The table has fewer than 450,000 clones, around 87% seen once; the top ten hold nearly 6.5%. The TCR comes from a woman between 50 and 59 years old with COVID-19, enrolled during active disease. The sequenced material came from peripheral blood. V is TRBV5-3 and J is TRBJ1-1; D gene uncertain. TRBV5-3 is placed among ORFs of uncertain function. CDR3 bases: TGTGCCAGAAGCCCGCCGCTTAGCGACACTGAAGCTTTCTTT. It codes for CARSPPLSDTEAFF.